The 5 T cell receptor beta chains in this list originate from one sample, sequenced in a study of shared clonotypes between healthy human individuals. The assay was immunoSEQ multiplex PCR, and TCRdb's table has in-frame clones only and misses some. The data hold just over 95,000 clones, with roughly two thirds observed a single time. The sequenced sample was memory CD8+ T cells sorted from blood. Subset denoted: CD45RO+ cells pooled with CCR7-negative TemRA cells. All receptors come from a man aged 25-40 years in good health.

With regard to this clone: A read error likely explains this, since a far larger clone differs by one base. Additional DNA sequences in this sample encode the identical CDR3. CDR3 amino acids: CASSIQVAGADTQYF. CDR3 DNA: TGTGCCAGCAGTATACAGGTAGCGGGAGCGGATACGCAGTATTTT. This chain links TRBV6-1 with TRBJ2-3; 9 nucleotides match TRBD2. The CDR3 length is 15 residues. With 5 bases clipped from V and 6 bases from J, the junction kept 9 bases outside the gene matches. Germline loops: CDR1 MNHNS, CDR2 SASEGT.

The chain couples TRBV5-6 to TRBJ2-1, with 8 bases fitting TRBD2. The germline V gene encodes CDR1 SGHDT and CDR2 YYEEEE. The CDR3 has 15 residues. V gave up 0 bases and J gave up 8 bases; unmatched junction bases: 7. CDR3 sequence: CASSLDAGRADEQFF. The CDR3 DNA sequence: TGTGCCAGCAGCTTGGACGCCGGGAGGGCGGATGAGCAGTTCTTC.

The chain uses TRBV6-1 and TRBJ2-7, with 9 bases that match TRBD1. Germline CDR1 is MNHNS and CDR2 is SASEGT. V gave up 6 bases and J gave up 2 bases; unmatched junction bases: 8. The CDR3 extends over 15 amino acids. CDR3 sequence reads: CASREGQGKTYEQYF. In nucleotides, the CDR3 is TGTGCCAGCAGAGAGGGACAGGGAAAGACCTACGAGCAGTACTTC.

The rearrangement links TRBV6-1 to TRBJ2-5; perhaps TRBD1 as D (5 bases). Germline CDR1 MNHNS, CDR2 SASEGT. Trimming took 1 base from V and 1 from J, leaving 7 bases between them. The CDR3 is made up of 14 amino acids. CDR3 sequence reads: CASSEGTSQETQYF. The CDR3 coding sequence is TGTGCCAGCAGTGAAGGGACAAGCCAAGAGACCCAGTACTTC.

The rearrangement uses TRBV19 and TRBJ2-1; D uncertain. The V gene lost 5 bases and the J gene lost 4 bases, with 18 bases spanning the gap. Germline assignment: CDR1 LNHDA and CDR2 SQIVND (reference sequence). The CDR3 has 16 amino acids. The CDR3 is CASSGRVRGPYNEQFF. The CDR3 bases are TGTGCCAGTAGTGGCCGGGTTCGCGGCCCATACAATGAGCAGTTCTTC.